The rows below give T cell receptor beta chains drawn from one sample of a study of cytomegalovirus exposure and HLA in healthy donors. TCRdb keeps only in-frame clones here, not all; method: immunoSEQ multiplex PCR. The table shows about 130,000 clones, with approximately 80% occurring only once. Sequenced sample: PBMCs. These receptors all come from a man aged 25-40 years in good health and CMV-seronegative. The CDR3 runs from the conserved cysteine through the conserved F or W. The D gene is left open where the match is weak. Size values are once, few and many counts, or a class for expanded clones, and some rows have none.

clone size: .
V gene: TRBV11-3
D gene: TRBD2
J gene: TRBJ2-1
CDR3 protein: CASSWGGVGGRARDEQFF
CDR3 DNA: TGTGCCAGCAGCTGGGGGGGGGTCGGCGGGAGGGCCAGGGATGAGCAGTTCTTC

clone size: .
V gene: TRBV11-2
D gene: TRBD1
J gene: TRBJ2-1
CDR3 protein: CASSSLTGSNEQFF
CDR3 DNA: TGTGCCAGCAGCTCCCTGACAGGGAGCAATGAGCAGTTCTTC

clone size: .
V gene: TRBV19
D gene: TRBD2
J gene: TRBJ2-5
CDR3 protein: CASTAPAREQAGGPGGETQYF
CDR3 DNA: TGTGCCAGTACCGCCCCGGCGAGGGAACAAGCGGGAGGGCCCGGGGGGGAGACCCAGTACTTC

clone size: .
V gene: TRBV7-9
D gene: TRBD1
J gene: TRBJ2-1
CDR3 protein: CASSVGTGWQFF
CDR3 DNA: TGTGCCAGCAGCGTAGGGACAGGGTGGCAGTTCTTC

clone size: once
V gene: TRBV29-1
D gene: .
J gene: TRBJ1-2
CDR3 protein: CSVRIGQLFGYTF
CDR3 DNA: TGCAGCGTGCGCATTGGACAGCTATTCGGCTACACCTTC

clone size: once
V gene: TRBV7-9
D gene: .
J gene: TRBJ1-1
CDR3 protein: CASSPQMNTEAFF
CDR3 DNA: TGTGCCAGCAGCCCTCAGATGAACACTGAAGCTTTCTTT

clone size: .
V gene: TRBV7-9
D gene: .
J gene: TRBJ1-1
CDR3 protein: CASSDNSEAFF
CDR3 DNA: TGTGCCAGCAGTGACAATTCTGAAGCTTTCTTT

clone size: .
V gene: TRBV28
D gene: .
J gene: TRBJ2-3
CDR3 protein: CASSPVAAPVDTQYF
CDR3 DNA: TGTGCCAGCAGCCCGGTAGCGGCGCCGGTAGATACGCAGTATTTT

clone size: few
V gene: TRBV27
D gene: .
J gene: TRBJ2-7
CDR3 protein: CASSLWQGGYEQYF
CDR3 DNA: TGTGCCAGCAGTTTATGGCAGGGTGGCTACGAGCAGTACTTC

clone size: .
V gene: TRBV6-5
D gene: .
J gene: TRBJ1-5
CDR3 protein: CASSYDGRGNQPQNF
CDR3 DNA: TGTGCCAGCAGTTACGACGGAAGGGGCAATCAGCCCCAGAATTTT

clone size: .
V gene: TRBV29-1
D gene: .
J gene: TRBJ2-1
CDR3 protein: CSVPDSYSTIQQFF
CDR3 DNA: TGCAGCGTTCCAGACAGCTACTCGACAATCCAGCAGTTCTTC

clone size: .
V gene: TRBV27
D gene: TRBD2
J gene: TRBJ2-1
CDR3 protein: CASREGYNEQFF
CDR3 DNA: TGTGCCAGTCGGGAGGGATACAATGAGCAGTTCTTC

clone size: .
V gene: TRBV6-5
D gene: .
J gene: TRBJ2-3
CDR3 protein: CASSKKLVRTDTQYF
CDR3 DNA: TGTGCCAGCAGCAAAAAGCTTGTACGCACAGATACGCAGTATTTT

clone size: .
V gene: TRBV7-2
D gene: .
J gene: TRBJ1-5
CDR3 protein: CASSFTTGPNQPQHF
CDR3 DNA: TGTGCCAGCAGCTTTACTACAGGGCCCAATCAGCCCCAGCATTTT

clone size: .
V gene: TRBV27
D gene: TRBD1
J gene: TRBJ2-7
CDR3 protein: CASSLGTDYEQYF
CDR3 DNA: TGTGCCAGCAGTTTGGGGACAGACTACGAGCAGTACTTC

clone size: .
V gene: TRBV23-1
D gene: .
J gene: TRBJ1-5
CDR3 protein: CASPEAQNQPQHF
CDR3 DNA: TGCGCCAGCCCTGAGGCGCAGAATCAGCCCCAGCATTTT

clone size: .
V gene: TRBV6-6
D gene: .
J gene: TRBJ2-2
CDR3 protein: CASSLRHDTGELFF
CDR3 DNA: TGTGCCAGCAGCTTAAGACACGACACCGGGGAGCTGTTTTTT

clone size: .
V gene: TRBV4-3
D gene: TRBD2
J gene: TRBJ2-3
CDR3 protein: CASSAGTSGSTDTQYF
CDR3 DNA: TGCGCCAGCAGCGCCGGGACTAGCGGAAGCACAGATACGCAGTATTTT

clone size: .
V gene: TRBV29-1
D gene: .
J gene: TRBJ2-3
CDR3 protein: CSVRPSTGAGDTQYF
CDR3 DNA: TGCAGCGTTCGACCTTCGACAGGCGCCGGAGATACGCAGTATTTT

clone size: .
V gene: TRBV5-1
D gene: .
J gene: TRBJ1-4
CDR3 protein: CASSLVSGEKLFF
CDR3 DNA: TGCGCCAGCAGCTTGGTTTCGGGTGAAAAACTGTTTTTT

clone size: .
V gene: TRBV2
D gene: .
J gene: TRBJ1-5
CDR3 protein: CASSAGDIVGNQPQHF
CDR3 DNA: TGTGCCAGCAGTGCAGGGGACATCGTTGGCAATCAGCCCCAGCATTTT

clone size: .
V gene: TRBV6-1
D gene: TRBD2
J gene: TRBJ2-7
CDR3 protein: CASSAGTSGSLGEQYF
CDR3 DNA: TGTGCCAGCAGTGCCGGGACTAGCGGGAGTCTGGGGGAGCAGTACTTC

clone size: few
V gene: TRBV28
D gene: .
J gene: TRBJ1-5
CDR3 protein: CASSFSGVQPQHF
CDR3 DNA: TGTGCCAGCAGTTTCTCGGGGGTTCAGCCCCAGCATTTT

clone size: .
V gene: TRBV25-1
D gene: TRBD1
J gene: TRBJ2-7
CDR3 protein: CASSKWDRAGISSYEQYF
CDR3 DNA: TGTGCCAGCAGTAAATGGGACAGGGCTGGGATTAGCTCCTACGAGCAGTACTTC

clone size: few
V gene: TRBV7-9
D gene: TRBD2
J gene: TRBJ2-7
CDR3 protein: CASSLGASGGAYEQYF
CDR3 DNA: TGTGCCAGCAGCTTAGGCGCTAGCGGAGGGGCCTACGAGCAGTACTTC

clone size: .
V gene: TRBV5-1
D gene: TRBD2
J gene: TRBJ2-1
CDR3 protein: CASSFLAGGQKVTSWQFF
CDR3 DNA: TGCGCCAGCAGCTTTTTAGCGGGAGGCCAGAAGGTTACATCTTGGCAGTTCTTC

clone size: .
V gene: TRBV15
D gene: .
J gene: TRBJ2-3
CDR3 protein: CATSRGFRSTDTQYF
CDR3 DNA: TGTGCCACCAGCAGAGGGTTCAGAAGCACAGATACGCAGTATTTT

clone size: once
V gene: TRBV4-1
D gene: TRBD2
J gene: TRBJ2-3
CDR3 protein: CASSHTLAGAADTQYF
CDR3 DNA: TGCGCCAGCAGCCATACTCTAGCGGGAGCAGCAGATACGCAGTATTTT

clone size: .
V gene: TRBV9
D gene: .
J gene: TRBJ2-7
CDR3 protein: CASSVDPGDSYEQYF
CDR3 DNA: TGTGCCAGCAGCGTAGACCCCGGAGACTCCTACGAGCAGTACTTC

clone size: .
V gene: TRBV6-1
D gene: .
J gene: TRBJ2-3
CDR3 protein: CASRAGGRDTQYF
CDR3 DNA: TGTGCCAGCCGTGCCGGAGGGCGGGATACGCAGTATTTT

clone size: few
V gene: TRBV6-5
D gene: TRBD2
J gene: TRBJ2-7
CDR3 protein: CASSYSLAGDSYEQYF
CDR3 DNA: TGTGCCAGCAGTTACTCCCTAGCGGGAGACTCCTACGAGCAGTACTTC

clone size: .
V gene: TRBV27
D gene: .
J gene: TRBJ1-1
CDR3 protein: CASSVQANTEAFF
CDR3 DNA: TGTGCCAGCAGTGTACAGGCGAACACTGAAGCTTTCTTT

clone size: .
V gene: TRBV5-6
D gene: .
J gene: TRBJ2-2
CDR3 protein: CASSFITDTGELFF
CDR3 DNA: TGTGCCAGCAGCTTCATAACAGACACCGGGGAGCTGTTTTTT

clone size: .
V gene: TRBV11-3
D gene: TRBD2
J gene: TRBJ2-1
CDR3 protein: CASSLTGGNYNEQFF
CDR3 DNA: TGTGCCAGCAGCTTGACGGGAGGCAACTACAATGAGCAGTTCTTC

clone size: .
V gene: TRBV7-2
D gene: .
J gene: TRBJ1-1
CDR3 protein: CASSLAGREPNTEAFF
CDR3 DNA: TGTGCCAGCAGCTTAGCGGGGCGAGAACCGAACACTGAAGCTTTCTTT

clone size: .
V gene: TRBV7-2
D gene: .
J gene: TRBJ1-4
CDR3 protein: CASSLFSAAGEKLFF
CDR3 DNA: TGTGCCAGCAGCTTATTCTCTGCAGCAGGCGAAAAACTGTTTTTT

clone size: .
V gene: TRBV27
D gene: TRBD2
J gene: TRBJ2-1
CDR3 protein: CASSFGGRAIEQFF
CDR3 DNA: TGTGCCAGCAGTTTTGGCGGGAGAGCGATTGAGCAGTTCTTC

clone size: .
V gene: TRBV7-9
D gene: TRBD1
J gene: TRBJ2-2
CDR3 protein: CASSSGTGNTGELFF
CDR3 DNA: TGTGCCAGCAGCTCCGGGACAGGGAACACCGGGGAGCTGTTTTTT

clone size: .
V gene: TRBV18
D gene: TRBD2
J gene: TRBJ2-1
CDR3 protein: CASSPPGLAGVGDEQFF
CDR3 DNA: TGTGCCAGCTCACCACCCGGACTAGCGGGAGTGGGCGATGAGCAGTTCTTC

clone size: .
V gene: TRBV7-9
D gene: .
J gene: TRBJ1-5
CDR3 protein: CASSQGSQPQHF
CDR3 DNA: TGTGCCAGCAGCCAGGGCAGCCAGCCCCAGCATTTT

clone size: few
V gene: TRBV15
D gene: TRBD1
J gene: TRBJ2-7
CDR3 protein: CATSSEPDRGYEQYF
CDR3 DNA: TGTGCCACCAGCAGTGAACCCGACAGGGGCTACGAGCAGTACTTC